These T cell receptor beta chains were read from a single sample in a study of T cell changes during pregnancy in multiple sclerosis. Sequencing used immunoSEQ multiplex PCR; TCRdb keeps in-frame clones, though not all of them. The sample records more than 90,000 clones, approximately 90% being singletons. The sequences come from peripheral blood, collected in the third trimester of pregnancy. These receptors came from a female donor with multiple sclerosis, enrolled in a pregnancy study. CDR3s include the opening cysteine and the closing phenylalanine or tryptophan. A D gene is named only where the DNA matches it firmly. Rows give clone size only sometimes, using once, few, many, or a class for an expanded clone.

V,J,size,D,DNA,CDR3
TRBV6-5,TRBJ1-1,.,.,TGTGCCAGCAGTTACGGGCAGGGCTCTGAAGCTTTCTTT,CASSYGQGSEAFF
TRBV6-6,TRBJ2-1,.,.,TGTGCCAGCAGTCGCCGCGCAGGCATGGGGCACAATGAGCAGTTCTTC,CASSRRAGMGHNEQFF
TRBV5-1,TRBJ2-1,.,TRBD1,TGCGCCAGCAGCTTGGATCCACTGGGACAGGGGAATGAGCAGTTCTTC,CASSLDPLGQGNEQFF
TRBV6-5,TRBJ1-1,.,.,TGTGCCAGCAGCCTAGCGACGGGACGCACTGAAGCTTTCTTT,CASSLATGRTEAFF
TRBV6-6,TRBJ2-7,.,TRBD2,TGTGCCAGCAGCTTCGCAGCGGGAGGGGGGAGCGAGCAGTACTTC,CASSFAAGGGSEQYF
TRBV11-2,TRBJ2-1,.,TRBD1,TGTGCCAGCAGCTTATTCCGGGGACAGGGGGCAAATGAGCAGTTCTTC,CASSLFRGQGANEQFF
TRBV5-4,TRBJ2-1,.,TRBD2,TGTGCCAGCAGCTTGGCGGGGGGCGGGGGGCAACTACTTGAGCAGTTCTTC,CASSLAGGGGQLLEQFF
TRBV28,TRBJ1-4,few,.,TGTGCCAGCAGTTTATCATCAGGGTTAATGAGAAAACTGTTTTTT,CASSLSSGLMRKLFF
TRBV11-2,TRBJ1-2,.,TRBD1,TGTGCCAGCAGCTTAGGGACAGGGGGCTTCTATGGCTACACCTTC,CASSLGTGGFYGYTF
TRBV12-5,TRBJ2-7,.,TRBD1,TGTGCTAGTGTCTCAATCGGGACAGCCTACGAGCAGTACTTC,CASVSIGTAYEQYF
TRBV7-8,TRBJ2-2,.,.,TGTGCCTCAAGGGATAGGGGCACCGGGGAGCTGTTTTTT,CASRDRGTGELFF
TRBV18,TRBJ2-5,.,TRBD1,TGTGCCAGCTCACCCGACAGGGTCGGGAACCGAGAGACCCAGTACTTC,CASSPDRVGNRETQYF
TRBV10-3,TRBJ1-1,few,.,TGTGCCACCGAGGTGCAGCTGAACACTGAAGCTTTCTTT,CATEVQLNTEAFF
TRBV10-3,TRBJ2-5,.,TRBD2,TGTGCCATCAGTACTTTAGCGGGGGGAGACGGAGAGACCCAGTACTTC,CAISTLAGGDGETQYF
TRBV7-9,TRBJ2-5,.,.,TGTGCCAGCAGCACCTCGGGTGGGCAAGAGACCCAGTACTTC,CASSTSGGQETQYF
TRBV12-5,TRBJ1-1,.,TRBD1,TGTGCTAGTGGTTTGGCAGGGGGCGCGAGGACTGAAGCTTTCTTT,CASGLAGGARTEAFF
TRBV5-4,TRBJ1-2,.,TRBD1,TGTGCCAGCAGCCACCGGACAGGGTCTAACTATGGCTACACCTTC,CASSHRTGSNYGYTF
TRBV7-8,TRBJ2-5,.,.,TGTGCCAGCAGCCCAGCAGGGAGGCAACGGGAGACCCAGTACTTC,CASSPAGRQRETQYF
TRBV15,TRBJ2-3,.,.,TGTGCCACCAGCAGGGTAAAAAAAACACCGCCGGATACGCAGTATTTT,CATSRVKKTPPDTQYF
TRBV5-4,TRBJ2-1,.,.,TGTGCCAGCAGCTTAGATCGGTCCTACAATGAGCAGTTCTTC,CASSLDRSYNEQFF
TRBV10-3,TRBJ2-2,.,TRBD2,TGTGCCATCAGTGAGGTGCTAGCGGGATCCGGGGAGCTGTTTTTT,CAISEVLAGSGELFF
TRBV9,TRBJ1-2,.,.,TGTGCCAGCAGCGTAGGCAGGGCCTATGGCTACACCTTC,CASSVGRAYGYTF
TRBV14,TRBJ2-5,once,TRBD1,TGTGCCAGCAGCCGAAGGACAGGGGGCTGGCAAGAGACCCAGTACTTC,CASSRRTGGWQETQYF
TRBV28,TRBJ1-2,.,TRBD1,TGTGCCAGCAGGAGGAGTGGGACAGGGACGAAGGATGGCTACACCTTC,CASRRSGTGTKDGYTF
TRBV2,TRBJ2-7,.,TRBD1,TGTGCCAGCGGACAGGGGCTTTCCTACGAGCAGTACTTC,CASGQGLSYEQYF
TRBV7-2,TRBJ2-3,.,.,TGTGCCAGCAGCCTAGGGACTCTATATACGCAGTATTTT,CASSLGTLYTQYF
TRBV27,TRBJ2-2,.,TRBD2,TGTGCCAGCAGCCCCCTAGCGGGAGTCGACGGGGAGCTGTTTTTT,CASSPLAGVDGELFF
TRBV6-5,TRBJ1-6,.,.,TGTGCCAGCAGGCAGGGGAATAATTCACCCCTCCACTTT,CASRQGNNSPLHF
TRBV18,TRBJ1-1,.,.,TGTGCCAGCTCACTTGCCAGGGGAGACGCTTTCTTT,CASSLARGDAFF
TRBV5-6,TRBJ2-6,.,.,TGTGCCAGCAGCTTAGGGGGAAGATCTTGGGGGGCCAACGTCCTGACTTTC,CASSLGGRSWGANVLTF
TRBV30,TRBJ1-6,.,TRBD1,TGTGCCTGGACCCGAAGGACAGGCACTTATAATTCACCCCTCCACTTT,CAWTRRTGTYNSPLHF
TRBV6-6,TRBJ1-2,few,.,TGTGCCAGCAGCCCCGGGAGTAAATATGGCTACACCTTC,CASSPGSKYGYTF
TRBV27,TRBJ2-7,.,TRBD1,TGTGCCAGCAGCGCGACAGGGAACTACGAGCAGTACTTC,CASSATGNYEQYF
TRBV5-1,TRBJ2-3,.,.,TGCGCCAGCAGCCGGGGGAGGACTAGCACAGATACGCAGTATTTT,CASSRGRTSTDTQYF
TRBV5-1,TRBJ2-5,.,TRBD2,TGCGCCAGCAGCTTAGGGACTAGCGGGGGGTTAAAAGAGACCCAGTACTTC,CASSLGTSGGLKETQYF
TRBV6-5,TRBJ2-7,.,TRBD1,TGTGCCAGCAGCACTGACAGGGGGGCCACCTACGAGCAGTACTTC,CASSTDRGATYEQYF
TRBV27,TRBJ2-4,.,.,TGTGCCAGCAGTTATTCGGCCAAAAACATTCAGTACTTC,CASSYSAKNIQYF
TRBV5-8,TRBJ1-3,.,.,TGTGCCAGCAGCTTGCGGGGGGGTCCTGGAAACACCATATATTTT,CASSLRGGPGNTIYF
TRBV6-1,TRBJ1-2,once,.,TGTGCCAGCAGTGACAGGGTAGGCTATGGCTACACCTTC,CASSDRVGYGYTF
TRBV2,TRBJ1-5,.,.,TGTGCCAGCAGTGAAGGGCAGTGGAGCAATCAGCCCCAGCATTTT,CASSEGQWSNQPQHF
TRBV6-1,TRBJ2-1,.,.,TGTGCCAGCAGTGAATTCGGCGGATCGAGCTCCTACAATGAGCAGTTCTTC,CASSEFGGSSSYNEQFF
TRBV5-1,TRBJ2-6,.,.,TGCGCCAGCAGCGAAGGGGCGAGCTCTGGGGCCAACGTCCTGACTTTC,CASSEGASSGANVLTF
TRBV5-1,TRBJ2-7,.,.,TGCGCCAGCAGCTTGGCGGAGGGCCCGTACTACGAGCAGTACTTC,CASSLAEGPYYEQYF
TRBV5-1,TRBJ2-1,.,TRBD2,TGCGCCAGCAGCTGGGAGGGACCAGACAATGAGCAGTTCTTC,CASSWEGPDNEQFF
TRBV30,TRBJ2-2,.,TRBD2,TGTGCCTGGGGTATTAGCGGGAGGGGCACCGGGGAGCTGTTTTTT,CAWGISGRGTGELFF
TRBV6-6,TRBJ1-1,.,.,TGTGCCAGCAGTTACGCACAGGCGAACACTGAAGCTTTCTTT,CASSYAQANTEAFF
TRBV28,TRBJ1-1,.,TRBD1,TGTGCCAGCAGTTTTTATAGGGGACAGGGGACGGCGGGGACTGAAGCTTTCTTT,CASSFYRGQGTAGTEAFF
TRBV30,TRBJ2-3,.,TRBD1,TGTGCCTGGAGTCAACAGGGGGCCCACCGCACAGATACGCAGTATTTT,CAWSQQGAHRTDTQYF
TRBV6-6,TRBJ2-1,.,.,TGTGCCACCGAAGGGGACTCCAATGAGCAGTTCTTC,CATEGDSNEQFF
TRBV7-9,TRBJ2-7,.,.,TGTGCCAGCAGCCTAGGACTGCTCTCCTACGAGCAGTACTTC,CASSLGLLSYEQYF
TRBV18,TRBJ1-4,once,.,TGTGCCAGCTCACCACGCGGGTTCCTTAATGAAAAACTGTTTTTT,CASSPRGFLNEKLFF
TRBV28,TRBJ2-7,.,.,TGTGCCAGCAGTTTATGGTCCCCAGGGGACTACGAGCAGTACTTC,CASSLWSPGDYEQYF
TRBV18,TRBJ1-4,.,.,TGTGCCAGCTCACCAAGACAGAATGAAAAACTGTTTTTT,CASSPRQNEKLFF
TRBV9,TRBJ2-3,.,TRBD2,TGTGCCAGCAGCGTAGGGACTAGTGGAGCTAGCACAGATACGCAGTATTTT,CASSVGTSGASTDTQYF
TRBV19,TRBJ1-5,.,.,TGTGCCAGTAGTATAGATCATCGGACAGATGTCGTAGAGCCCCAGCATTTT,CASSIDHRTDVVEPQHF
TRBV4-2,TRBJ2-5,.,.,TGTGCCAGCAGCCAATCCAAGATACAGGGCGGGCACCAAGAGACCCAGTACTTC,CASSQSKIQGGHQETQYF